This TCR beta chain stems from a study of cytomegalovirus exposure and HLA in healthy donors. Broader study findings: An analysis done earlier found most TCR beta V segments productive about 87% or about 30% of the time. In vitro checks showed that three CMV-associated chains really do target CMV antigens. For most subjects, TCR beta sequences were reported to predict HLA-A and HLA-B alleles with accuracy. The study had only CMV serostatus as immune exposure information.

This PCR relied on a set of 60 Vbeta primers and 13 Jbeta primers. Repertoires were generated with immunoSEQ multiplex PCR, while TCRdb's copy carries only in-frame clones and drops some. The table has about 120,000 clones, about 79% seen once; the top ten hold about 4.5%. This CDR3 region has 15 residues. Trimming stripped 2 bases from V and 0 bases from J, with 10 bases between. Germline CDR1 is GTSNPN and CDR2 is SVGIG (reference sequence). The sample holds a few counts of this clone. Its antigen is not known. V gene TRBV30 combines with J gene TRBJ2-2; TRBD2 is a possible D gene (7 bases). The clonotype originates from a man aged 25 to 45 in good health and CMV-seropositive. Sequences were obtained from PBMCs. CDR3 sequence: CAWSRGGANTGELFF. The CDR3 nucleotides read TGTGCCTGGAGTAGGGGGGGCGCGAACACCGGGGAGCTGTTTTTT. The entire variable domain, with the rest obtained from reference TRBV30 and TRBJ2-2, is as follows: SQTIHQWPATLVQPVGSPLSLECTVEGTSNPNLYWYRQAAGRGLQLLFYSVGIGQISSEVPQNLSASRPQDRQFILSSKKLLLSDSGFYLCAWSRGGANTGELFFGEGSRLTVL.